The T cell receptor (beta chain) under discussion was sequenced for a study of T cell responses to AZD1222 COVID-19 vaccine. In the study overall: Investigators merged groups given second doses at roughly 4 or roughly 12 weeks. Study outcomes and limitations: It was only after the peak T cell response that any repertoires were sampled. At 160-218 and 743-854, vaccine-associated CD4 TCRs were dominant, and they spanned spike. Clonal diversity may have been underestimated, and the donors were mostly white British, with more females than males.

Per germline, CDR1 SQVTM and CDR2 ANQGSEA. Trimming removed 2 bases from V and 5 bases from J, with 15 bases in between. The CDR3 runs 14 residues. Concerning this clone: Its matching antigen is unknown.

Some clones are missing from TCRdb's copy, which holds only in-frame ones; the method was immunoSEQ multiplex PCR. This repertoire shows around 87,000 clones, approximately 91% found once; its top ten account for about a fifth. The sequenced sample was peripheral blood, obtained on day 0 of AZD1222 vaccination. This receptor was taken from an adult in good health. The rearrangement links TRBV29-1 to TRBJ1-1; D might be TRBD1 (6 bases). The CDR3 here is CSVEQPGGRTEAFF. The CDR3 nucleotides read TGCAGCGTTGAACAACCGGGGGGCCGGACTGAAGCTTTCTTT.